This T cell receptor beta chain was captured in a study of cytomegalovirus exposure and HLA in healthy donors. Study details: Tens of millions of unique TCRs from HLA-typed donors were held in an early release of data. Regarding the study as a whole: Associated with cytomegalovirus, according to the listing, were 150 to 200 TCR beta chains. Rare sequences made up most TCRs, while some public TCRs were found in many donors.

This clone was detected only a few times. Its antigen is not known. Germline V gene lookup returns CDR1 SGHKS and CDR2 YYEKEE (reference sequence). The CDR3 is 14 amino acids. V was cut by 4 bases and J by 4 bases, with 11 bases left in between. Primers included in the PCR were 60 Vbeta and 13 Jbeta primers. Repertoires were generated with immunoSEQ multiplex PCR, while TCRdb's copy carries only in-frame clones and drops some. The sample holds about 150,000 clones, roughly 80% seen once. The J gene is TRBJ2-2, the V gene TRBV5-5; weak D call: TRBD2 (6 bases). Sequencing was done on a sample of PBMCs. This receptor was obtained from a middle-aged man in good health and CMV-seropositive. The DNA of the CDR3 is TGTGCCAGCAGCCCGGGACTGCTCACCGGGGAGCTGTTTTTT. Translated: CASSPGLLTGELFF.